This TCR beta chain is drawn from a study of cytotoxic CD8 clonotypes in ibrutinib-treated CLL. In the study overall: In all, under twelve patients were relapsed/refractory, some 14 were treatment-naive and some 17 were IGHV unmutated.

Method: immunoSEQ multiplex PCR; TCRdb's copy keeps in-frame clones and lacks some. The sample has around 160,000 clones; roughly 77% are singletons. The study, taken as a whole, reports: Sampling time points were not equivalent between sustained-remission and progressing patients. Clonality increased with ibrutinib response but returned toward baseline at progression. The clonality rise at ibrutinib response reflected private clonotype expansion.

As regards this clone: Antigen unknown.

The sequence was collected from a human donor with chronic lymphocytic leukemia. The source was PBMCs, collected after 12 months of ibrutinib treatment.

CDR3 region: CASRSGGDEQFF. CDR3 in DNA: TGTGCCAGCAGATCCGGGGGGGATGAGCAGTTCTTC. The gene calls are TRBV7-2 and TRBJ2-1; 8 bases agree with TRBD2. This CDR3 is built from 12 residues. The J segment lost 8 bases and the V segment lost 6 bases, leaving 3 bases of the junction unmatched. Per the germline V gene, CDR1 is SGHTA and CDR2 is FQGNSA.